The TCR beta chain under discussion was sequenced for a study of blood T cell repertoires in COVID-19 (TCRdb year 2020). The study in broad terms: Samples from collaborators originated in the United States, Italy and Spain and spanned both the acute and convalescent phases of COVID-19. The prospective study material was composed of cDNA or gDNA derived from T cells, B-cell-depleted T cells, or PBMCs. The dataset comprised deeply sampled blood TCRbeta repertoires from subjects exposed to, actively infected with, or recovered from COVID-19. The repertoires were made available in a free public database intended to serve as a resource for research on the immune response to SARS-CoV-2. The samples were drawn from two sources: the first 160 participants of the ongoing ImmuneRACE study, and 1,000 to 1,500 subjects contributed by 6 global collaborators. A de-identified subject ID, COVID-19 status, age in years and sex were almost always included in the sample metadata. HLA class I and class II types, where available, came from metadata supplied by the sample provider rather than from assay-based typing.

A remark on this clone: Its antigen is unknown. Base quality data are lacking; no much larger clone is found one base away.

Whole blood was collected in K2EDTA tubes by collaborating institutions according to the institutions' own protocols. Collaborator samples were shipped for TCRbeta analysis as frozen whole blood, isolated PBMCs, or DNA extracted from either sample type. Overall results and qualifications from the work: Clinical and demographic metadata were provided uncurated, with the amount varying by source and participant.

TCRbeta CDR3 regions were amplified from genomic DNA using the immunoSEQ Assay, a bias-controlled multiplex PCR. The original pipeline was this. The number of nucleated cells in each sample was estimated from the amplification of reference gene primers within the assay. To quantify the absolute abundance of each unique TCRbeta CDR3 rearrangement, sequence reads were collapsed and filtered. For each sample, productive Simpson clonality was calculated as the square root of Simpson's diversity index across productive rearrangements. TCRdb limited this immuneACCESS table to in-frame rearrangements with V and J called. A share of clones is missing; checked studies link under half to unresolved V genes, and the rest is unexplained. Clone size and the V and J calls come from that table; the DNA yielded D and trimming. The table for this sample lists about 210,000 clones; over 70% of them were counted only once. Around 8.7% of the sample goes to the ten largest clones.

The TCR was taken from a woman in her 50s with acute or convalescent COVID-19. Sequenced: peripheral blood.

The CDR3 has the sequence CSVELVGRNTEAFF. The DNA sequence is given as TGCAGCGTTGAATTGGTGGGGCGGAACACTGAAGCTTTCTTT. The chain uses TRBV29-1 and TRBJ1-1; TRBD1 is possibly the D segment (5 matching bases). V drops 2 bases and J drops 1 base, leaving 11 bases in between. CDR1 SQVTM and CDR2 ANQGSEA were looked up in the germline V gene. The CDR3, from cysteine to phenylalanine, totals 14 residues. The sequence is cut down to CDR3 DNA, 42 bases in frame from base 1.